The rows below give T cell receptor beta chains drawn from one sample of a study of T cell responses to AZD1222 COVID-19 vaccine. Libraries were prepared by immunoSEQ multiplex PCR; TCRdb keeps only in-frame clonotypes and omits some of them. The table lists roughly 100,000 clones, about four fifths of them singletons, with 14% in the top ten. The starting material was peripheral blood, obtained 28 days after the second AZD1222 dose. The receptor source for this set is an adult who received the AZD1222 COVID-19 vaccine. CDR3s include the opening cysteine and the closing phenylalanine or tryptophan. Each record gives: CDR3 DNA, CDR3 protein, clone size, D gene, J gene, V gene. A D gene is named only where the DNA matches it firmly. Size values are once, few and many counts, or a class for expanded clones, and some rows have none.

DNA: TGTGCCAGCACCCCCTGGGGCGGAACCTACGAGCAGTACTTC
CDR3: CASTPWGGTYEQYF
size: NA
D: NA
J: TRBJ2-7
V: TRBV5-5

DNA: TGCGCCAGCAGCTTGCAGCTAGCGGGAGGATCAACCGGGGAGCTGTTTTTT
CDR3: CASSLQLAGGSTGELFF
size: NA
D: TRBD2
J: TRBJ2-2
V: TRBV5-1

DNA: TGTGCCAGCTCACCACCCTCGGTAACTGAAGCTTTCTTT
CDR3: CASSPPSVTEAFF
size: NA
D: NA
J: TRBJ1-1
V: TRBV18

DNA: TGTGCCACCAGTGATATGGGGGGCCGAGGCTACACCTTC
CDR3: CATSDMGGRGYTF
size: once
D: NA
J: TRBJ1-2
V: TRBV24-1

DNA: TGTGCCAGTAGAACCGGGACGCAAGAAAAACTGTTTTTT
CDR3: CASRTGTQEKLFF
size: NA
D: NA
J: TRBJ1-4
V: TRBV19

DNA: TGCGCCAGCAGCCGAGACAGCTACGAGCAGTACTTC
CDR3: CASSRDSYEQYF
size: few
D: NA
J: TRBJ2-7
V: TRBV5-1

DNA: TGTGCCAGCAGCAAAGGACCCAACTCTTCGGACGGCAATCGTGCCTACGAGCAGTACTTC
CDR3: CASSKGPNSSDGNRAYEQYF
size: NA
D: NA
J: TRBJ2-7
V: TRBV21-1

DNA: TGTGCCAGCAGTGCCCAGACCATTCTTAGCAATCAGCCCCAGCATTTT
CDR3: CASSAQTILSNQPQHF
size: NA
D: NA
J: TRBJ1-5
V: TRBV2

DNA: TGTGCCAGCAGCCCCCCGGGGAGCGGGAGGGACAATGAGCAGTTCTTC
CDR3: CASSPPGSGRDNEQFF
size: NA
D: TRBD2
J: TRBJ2-1
V: TRBV2

DNA: TGTGCCAGCAGTTACTCTTCAGGCAATGGCTACACCTTC
CDR3: CASSYSSGNGYTF
size: NA
D: NA
J: TRBJ1-2
V: TRBV6-5

DNA: TGTGCCAGCAGCCAAGGGCCAGGGAGGGGAGAAAAACTGTTTTTT
CDR3: CASSQGPGRGEKLFF
size: NA
D: NA
J: TRBJ1-4
V: TRBV3-1/TRBV3-2

DNA: TGCGCCAGCAGCCAGTCAGCGGGGAACACCGGGGAGCTGTTTTTT
CDR3: CASSQSAGNTGELFF
size: NA
D: NA
J: TRBJ2-2
V: TRBV4-1

DNA: TGTGCCAGCAGCTCAACAGCCGGAGATACGCAGTATTTT
CDR3: CASSSTAGDTQYF
size: NA
D: NA
J: TRBJ2-3
V: TRBV7-9

DNA: TGTGCCACCAGCAGGACAGGGGGAGGCCAGCCCCAGCATTTT
CDR3: CATSRTGGGQPQHF
size: NA
D: TRBD1
J: TRBJ1-5
V: TRBV15

DNA: TGTGCCAGTAGGTTGCAAGGGCGAGGCACCGGGGAGCTGTTTTTT
CDR3: CASRLQGRGTGELFF
size: NA
D: NA
J: TRBJ2-2
V: TRBV19

DNA: TGCGCCAGCAGCTTGCGCGGGGATGAGACCCAGTACTTC
CDR3: CASSLRGDETQYF
size: NA
D: NA
J: TRBJ2-5
V: TRBV5-1

DNA: TGTGCCAGCAGGGGACAGGGGCGAGGCTACACCTTC
CDR3: CASRGQGRGYTF
size: once
D: TRBD1
J: TRBJ1-2
V: TRBV27

DNA: TGCGCCAGCAGCCAAGAGGGAGTCAATCAGCCCCAGCATTTT
CDR3: CASSQEGVNQPQHF
size: NA
D: NA
J: TRBJ1-5
V: TRBV4-3

DNA: TGTGCCATCAGTCCCCTCGGGCAGGGGGCATCCGGGGAGCTGTTTTTT
CDR3: CAISPLGQGASGELFF
size: NA
D: TRBD1
J: TRBJ2-2
V: TRBV10-3

DNA: TGTGCCAGCAGCCAACTGAAAGGGGGTGGTAGTGGCTACACCTTC
CDR3: CASSQLKGGGSGYTF
size: NA
D: NA
J: TRBJ1-2
V: TRBV3-1/TRBV3-2

DNA: TGTGCCAGTAGTACCACCGGGACAGGGGGTATCTATGGCTACACCTTC
CDR3: CASSTTGTGGIYGYTF
size: NA
D: TRBD1
J: TRBJ1-2
V: TRBV19

DNA: TGCGCCAGCAGCCGAGGTCTTGGACAGCCTTCCTACGAGCAGTACTTC
CDR3: CASSRGLGQPSYEQYF
size: once
D: NA
J: TRBJ2-7
V: TRBV4-3

DNA: TGTGCCAGCAGTGAAGGGGGCAAGAATGAAAAACTGTTTTTT
CDR3: CASSEGGKNEKLFF
size: NA
D: NA
J: TRBJ1-4
V: TRBV2

DNA: TGTGCCAGCAGCTTAGCGGGAGCGGGGGGGCCCACAGATACGCAGTATTTT
CDR3: CASSLAGAGGPTDTQYF
size: NA
D: TRBD2
J: TRBJ2-3
V: TRBV7-2

DNA: TGTGCCAGTTTCGTTAACCAGCCCAACACTGAAGCTTTCTTT
CDR3: CASFVNQPNTEAFF
size: NA
D: NA
J: TRBJ1-1
V: TRBV6-5

DNA: TGCGCCAGCAGCCACCGGGACAGGGAGACGGAAGCTTTCTTT
CDR3: CASSHRDRETEAFF
size: NA
D: TRBD1
J: TRBJ1-1
V: TRBV4-1

DNA: TGTGCCAGCAGCTTGGGTAGCAATCAGCCCCAGCATTTT
CDR3: CASSLGSNQPQHF
size: NA
D: NA
J: TRBJ1-5
V: TRBV5-5

DNA: TGCGCCAGCAGCTTGGCGTGGGGGGCGGAGAACACTGAAGCTTTCTTT
CDR3: CASSLAWGAENTEAFF
size: NA
D: NA
J: TRBJ1-1
V: TRBV5-1

DNA: TGTGCCAGCAGCCAGGACAGTATGAACACTGAAGCTTTCTTT
CDR3: CASSQDSMNTEAFF
size: NA
D: NA
J: TRBJ1-1
V: TRBV4-2

DNA: TGTGCCAGCAGCCTCCGGTCAGCGGGGGGAGGCTACACCTTC
CDR3: CASSLRSAGGGYTF
size: NA
D: NA
J: TRBJ1-2
V: TRBV7-9

DNA: TGTGCCAGTAGTGAGGCGGGAGGGACAGATACGCAGTATTTT
CDR3: CASSEAGGTDTQYF
size: NA
D: TRBD2
J: TRBJ2-3
V: TRBV19

DNA: TGTGCCAGCAGCGTAAGGGCGGGAGGGTACACCGGGGAGCTGTTTTTT
CDR3: CASSVRAGGYTGELFF
size: NA
D: TRBD2
J: TRBJ2-2
V: TRBV9

DNA: TGTGCCAGCAGTGATTTAGAGTCCTATGGCTACACCTTC
CDR3: CASSDLESYGYTF
size: NA
D: NA
J: TRBJ1-2
V: TRBV12-3/TRBV12-4

DNA: TGTGCCAGCAGCGTGGACAGGGGGATTGGAAACACCATATATTTT
CDR3: CASSVDRGIGNTIYF
size: NA
D: TRBD1
J: TRBJ1-3
V: TRBV7-3

DNA: TGTGCCAGCAGTATAATCCCAGCTAACTATGGCTACACCTTC
CDR3: CASSIIPANYGYTF
size: NA
D: NA
J: TRBJ1-2
V: TRBV27

DNA: TGTGCCAGCAGACGTGACAGGGCCCTGATCTTC
CDR3: CASRRDRALIF
size: NA
D: TRBD1
J: TRBJ2-1
V: TRBV12-3/TRBV12-4

DNA: TGCGCCAGCAGCCCCGGGACTAGCGGGGTTTACAATGAGCAGTTCTTC
CDR3: CASSPGTSGVYNEQFF
size: few
D: TRBD2
J: TRBJ2-1
V: TRBV5-1

DNA: TGTGCCAGCAGTTTAAACGGCTACAATGAGCAGTTCTTC
CDR3: CASSLNGYNEQFF
size: few
D: NA
J: TRBJ2-1
V: TRBV12-3/TRBV12-4

DNA: TGTGCCAGCAGTTTACCCCACTACTCTGGAAACACCATATATTTT
CDR3: CASSLPHYSGNTIYF
size: few
D: NA
J: TRBJ1-3
V: TRBV28

DNA: TGCGCCAGCAGCTGGGCGGGGGGTTCATCAGATACGCAGTATTTT
CDR3: CASSWAGGSSDTQYF
size: once
D: TRBD2
J: TRBJ2-3
V: TRBV5-1

DNA: TGTGCCAGCAGCTTGCAAGTTGGGAACACCGGGGAGCTGTTTTTT
CDR3: CASSLQVGNTGELFF
size: NA
D: NA
J: TRBJ2-2
V: TRBV7-2

DNA: TGTGCCAGTAAAGCCCGGGGTACCACAGATACGCAGTATTTT
CDR3: CASKARGTTDTQYF
size: NA
D: NA
J: TRBJ2-3
V: TRBV2

DNA: TGTGCCAGCAAAAGAAGCCACGCAGAAGGCTACACCTTC
CDR3: CASKRSHAEGYTF
size: few
D: NA
J: TRBJ1-2
V: TRBV25-1

DNA: TGTGCCATCAGTGAGCTAAGGTCTGACTATGGCTACACCTTC
CDR3: CAISELRSDYGYTF
size: NA
D: NA
J: TRBJ1-2
V: TRBV10-3

DNA: TGCGCCAGCAGCTCCCGGGAGATACAAGAGACCCAGTACTTC
CDR3: CASSSREIQETQYF
size: NA
D: NA
J: TRBJ2-5
V: TRBV5-1

DNA: TGTGCCAGCACCCCGGGCGGGGCCTACGAGCAGTACTTC
CDR3: CASTPGGAYEQYF
size: NA
D: NA
J: TRBJ2-7
V: TRBV28

DNA: TGTGCCAGCAGCGGCGGGGGGGCCCTCTACAATGAGCAGTTCTTC
CDR3: CASSGGGALYNEQFF
size: NA
D: TRBD2
J: TRBJ2-1
V: TRBV7-6

DNA: TGTGCCAGCAGTTTGGGGGACAGCGCTTTCTTT
CDR3: CASSLGDSAFF
size: NA
D: TRBD1
J: TRBJ1-1
V: TRBV12-3/TRBV12-4

DNA: TGTGCCAGTCGCGGACAGGCCTATGGCTACACCTTC
CDR3: CASRGQAYGYTF
size: NA
D: TRBD1
J: TRBJ1-2
V: TRBV19

DNA: TGTGCCAGCAGCTTGGTAGCTAGCGGGGACCGGGAGCAGTACTTC
CDR3: CASSLVASGDREQYF
size: NA
D: TRBD2
J: TRBJ2-7
V: TRBV5-6

DNA: TGTGCCAGCTTCCACGAGCAGTACTTC
CDR3: CASFHEQYF
size: NA
D: NA
J: TRBJ2-7
V: TRBV12-3/TRBV12-4

DNA: TGTGCCCCCTTTACCGGGACTAGCGTTAACAATGAGCAGTTCTTC
CDR3: CAPFTGTSVNNEQFF
size: NA
D: NA
J: TRBJ2-1
V: TRBV21-1

DNA: TGTGCCAGCAGTGTTTCAGGGGGCCGAGGCACTGAAGCTTTCTTT
CDR3: CASSVSGGRGTEAFF
size: medium-sized
D: TRBD1
J: TRBJ1-1
V: TRBV6-2/TRBV6-3

DNA: TGTGCCAGCAGCTTAGAGGCCAGGGGCGATAACGACGAGCAGTACTTC
CDR3: CASSLEARGDNDEQYF
size: NA
D: NA
J: TRBJ2-7
V: TRBV7-9

DNA: TGTGCCAGCAGTCCGCGGGACGGAAGCTCCTACAATGAGCAGTTCTTC
CDR3: CASSPRDGSSYNEQFF
size: once
D: NA
J: TRBJ2-1
V: TRBV27